The clone carrying this T cell receptor beta chain has just one count. As yet, its antigen is unknown. The sample originates from a study of T-cell memory formation after mild COVID-19. Study-level background: TCR clusters mostly belonged to single donors.

From 5'RACE with constant-segment primers came TCR alpha and TCR beta cDNA libraries that carried sample barcodes and UMIs. TCRdb analysed the 5' RACE reads with MiXCR anew, one entry per CDR3 protein. This table has about 310,000 distinct CDR3 sequences, more than 15% appearing once. Findings of the study overall: CD8+ contracting clones occupied EMRA, while CD4+ ones occupied mainly CM and EM.

V was shortened by 5 bases and J by 3 bases, with 11 bases between the two germline ends. Germline V CDR1 and CDR2: DFQATT, SNEGSKA (reference sequence). The CDR3 consists of 13 residues. Sequenced: PBMCs or a T cell subset sorted from them (not recorded which). The receptor comes from a man younger than 35 who had mild COVID-19 (a few samples of this study predate the infection). Cell type and time point are not known. The chain combines TRBV20-1 with TRBJ1-5; D gene unclear. CDR3 sequence: CSAGRDFNQPQHF. CDR3 coding DNA: TGCAGTGCTGGAAGGGATTTCAATCAGCCCCAGCATTTT.